Listed here is a single T cell receptor beta chain. Germline CDR1 and CDR2: SGHNT and YYREEE (reference sequence). The CDR3 consists of 15 residues. Trimming removed 4 bases from V and 3 bases from J, with 16 bases in between. The sample comes from a study of blood T cell repertoires in COVID-19. Study overall: Sources were T cells, B-cell-depleted T cells, or PBMCs; the material itself was cDNA or gDNA.

In the original workflow: Cell counts per sample came from amplifying reference gene primers. TCRdb's copy holds only in-frame clones and misses some; the assay was immunoSEQ multiplex PCR. V, J and clone size are those of that table, while D and trimming were read from the DNA. The sample holds 300,000 to 400,000 clones; approximately 83% are singletons and the top ten take approximately 4.4%. The chain has TRBV5-4 and TRBJ1-1; no clear D. The sample consisted of PBMCs or T cells enriched from blood (not recorded which). This TCR came from a woman aged 40 to 50 with acute COVID-19. For the CDR3, the DNA is TGTGCCAGCAGCACCTCGGTCCCGCGTCACACTGAAGCTTTCTTT. It specifies CASSTSVPRHTEAFF.